Given below is one TCR beta chain in context. As yet, its antigen is unknown. In TCRdb, the RT-PCR reads were re-called with MiXCR into one record per CDR3 protein. The sample contains about half a million distinct CDR3 sequences, 25% of which appear only once. The CDR3 length is 17 residues. CDR1 LNHNV and CDR2 YYDKDF come from the germline V gene (reference sequence). V was clipped by 5 bases and J by 0 bases, with 17 bases between them. The data stem from a study of response to subunit inactivated influenza vaccine. Broader study findings: Authors suggested each seasonal flu vaccination may recruit only limited numbers of new T cells.

The sequence was obtained from a man aged 50 to 59 who received an inactivated influenza vaccine. The sample in question was CD4+ T cells sorted from PBMCs, obtained 5 to 6 days after vaccination. The chain carries TRBV15 and TRBJ2-1, with D perhaps TRBD1 or TRBD2 (5 bases each). Here the CDR3 reads CATSPPTGQGSYNEQFF. The CDR3, as DNA: TGTGCCACCAGCCCCCCAACGGGGCAGGGCTCCTACAATGAGCAGTTCTTC.